This T cell receptor beta chain was retrieved from a study of blood T cell repertoires in COVID-19. CDR3 length: 17 residues. With V trimmed by 4 bases and J by 7 bases, 14 bases remained unmatched. Germline V gives CDR1 SGHDN, CDR2 FVKESK. Assay used: immunoSEQ multiplex PCR; TCRdb lists only in-frame clones, some missing. The profile shows around 200,000 clones, around four fifths of them singletons. The chain recombines TRBV14 with TRBJ2-2; 8 bases agree with TRBD2. Sequencing was carried out using peripheral blood. The TCR sequence derives from a man in his fifties with active or convalescent COVID-19. The CDR3 here is CASSPTLAVMRGGELFF. The CDR3 bases are TGTGCCAGCAGCCCGACACTAGCGGTGATGCGCGGCGGGGAGCTGTTTTTT.